This T cell receptor (beta chain) was obtained from a study of cytomegalovirus exposure and HLA in healthy donors. The study ran its PCR with 60 Vbeta and 13 Jbeta primers. Clones were sequenced by immunoSEQ multiplex PCR, and TCRdb holds only the in-frame ones, with some missing. The data show roughly 190,000 clones, approximately 70% seen once. The V segment lost 6 bases and the J segment 10 bases; nucleotides outside the gene matches: 9. Per the germline V gene, CDR1 is SQVTM and CDR2 is ANQGSEA. The CDR3 extends over 12 amino acids. The sample was PBMCs. This chain connects TRBV29-1 to TRBJ2-7; TRBD2 aligns across 10 bases. This TCR was sampled from a woman aged 30 to 39 in good health and CMV-seropositive. DNA of the CDR3: TGCAGCGTCGGGACTAGCGCGTTAGAACAGTACTTC. Translation gives CSVGTSALEQYF.